This TCR beta chain stems from a study of T cells in Graves' hyperthyroidism and ophthalmopathy. Study-wide points: The model foresaw ophthalmopathy a median around 6 months prior to onset. Also found in blood were most expanded thyroid clonotypes above 0.001.

TCR beta CDR3 regions were amplified from RNA transcripts. The TCR CDR3 first-round RT-PCR relied on the HTBI primer set. Using its own MiXCR run on the multiplex PCR reads, TCRdb lists one record per CDR3 protein. The sample records hundreds of thousands of distinct CDR3 sequences, 15% to 20% being singletons. In this sample, this clonotype turned up many times. What it recognizes is unknown. Newly diagnosed patients aged 18 to 65 had hyperthyroidism of under 2 months' duration. Sequenced material: blood. The sequence was obtained from a man in his forties with Graves' hyperthyroidism.

CDR3 loop: CASSTADRPNTEAFF. The CDR3, as DNA: TGTGCCAGCAGTACCGCGGACAGACCGAACACTGAAGCTTTCTTT. This rearrangement joins TRBV6-2 or TRBV6-3 to TRBJ1-1, with D perhaps TRBD1 (6 bases). Trimming removed 5 bases at V and 1 base at J, with 14 bases between. CDR3 length: 15 residues. Germline loops: CDR1 MNHEY, CDR2 SVGEGT.